Detailed here is one TCR beta chain. Antigen unknown. V was cut by 3 bases and J by 5 bases, with 8 bases left in between. Germline CDR1 SGHRS, CDR2 YFSETQ. CDR3 length: 12 residues. The record originates from a study of shared clonotypes between healthy human individuals. Findings and limits, study-wide: Measured sharing among donors was expected to vary with sequencing depth.

At the deep level, the assay was run. Tens of thousands of T cell genomes, or approximately 300 ng DNA, went into unsorted PBMC replicate PCRs. Some clones are missing from TCRdb's copy, which holds only in-frame ones; the method was immunoSEQ multiplex PCR. This table holds about 510,000 clones, almost 80% found once. The donors were all Caucasian adults (living in Nashville, Tennessee). This chain joins TRBV5-1 and TRBJ2-5; no definite D call. This clonotype was sampled from a woman aged 40 to 50 in good health. Some clones in this sample may be carry-over from other donors' samples. Sequencing used PBMCs. Written as DNA, the CDR3 is TGCGCCAGCAGCTCGGACGGCGAGACCCAGTACTTC. This sequence encodes CASSSDGETQYF. Supplemented by reference TRBV5-1 and TRBJ2-5, the full variable domain reads KAGVTQTPRYLIKTRGQQVTLSCSPISGHRSVSWYQQTPGQGLQFLFEYFSETQRNKGNFPGRFSGRQFSNSRSEMNVSTLELGDSALYLCASSSDGETQYFGPGTRLLVL.